This TCR beta chain was sequenced during a study of T cell responses to AZD1222 COVID-19 vaccine. Generated by immunoSEQ multiplex PCR, the TCRdb table keeps only in-frame clones and is missing some. The table records 150,000 to 200,000 clones, approximately 93% of them present only once. General study findings and limits: Regions 160-218 and 743-854 dominated among vaccine-associated CD4 TCRs spanning spike. It was only after the peak T cell response that any repertoires were sampled. An increase in Spike-specific TCR breadth and depth was observed after two AZD1222 doses.

As regards this clone: No antigen is known for it.

This receptor was identified in an adult who received the AZD1222 COVID-19 vaccine. Specimen: peripheral blood, collected 28 days after the second AZD1222 dose.

The CDR3 spells CASINFKRGSHEQYF. As DNA, the CDR3 is TGTGCCAGCATTAATTTTAAGCGGGGGTCTCACGAGCAGTACTTC. This chain links TRBV6-6 with TRBJ2-7; 8 bases are a match to TRBD2. The length of the CDR3 is 15 residues. CDR1 and CDR2 from the germline V gene are MNHNY and SVGAGI (reference sequence). With 7 bases clipped from V and 5 bases from J, the junction kept 13 bases outside the gene matches.